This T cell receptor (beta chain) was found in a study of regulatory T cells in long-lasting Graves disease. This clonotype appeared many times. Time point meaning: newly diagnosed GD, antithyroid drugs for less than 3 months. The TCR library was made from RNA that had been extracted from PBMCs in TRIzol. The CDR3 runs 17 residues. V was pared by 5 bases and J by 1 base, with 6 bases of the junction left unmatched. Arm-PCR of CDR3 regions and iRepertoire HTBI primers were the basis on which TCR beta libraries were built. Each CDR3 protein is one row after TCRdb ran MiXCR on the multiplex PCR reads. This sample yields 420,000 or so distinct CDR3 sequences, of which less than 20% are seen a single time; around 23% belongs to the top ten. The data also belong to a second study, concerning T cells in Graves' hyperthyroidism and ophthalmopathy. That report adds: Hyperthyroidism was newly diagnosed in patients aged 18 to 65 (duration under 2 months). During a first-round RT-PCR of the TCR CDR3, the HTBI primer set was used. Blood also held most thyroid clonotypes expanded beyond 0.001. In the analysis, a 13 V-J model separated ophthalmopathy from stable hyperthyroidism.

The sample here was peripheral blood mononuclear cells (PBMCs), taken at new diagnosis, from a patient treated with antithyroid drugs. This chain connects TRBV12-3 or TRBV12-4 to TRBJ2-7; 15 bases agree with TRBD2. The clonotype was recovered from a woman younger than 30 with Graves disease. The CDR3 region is CASSARTSGRESYEQYF. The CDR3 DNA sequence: TGTGCCAGCAGTGCACGGACTAGCGGGAGGGAATCCTACGAGCAGTACTTC.